This record concerns one T cell receptor beta chain sequence. The source of the sample is a study of blood T cell repertoires in COVID-19. Study-level information: COVID-19 samples, acute and convalescent, were from the United States, Italy and Spain. In each case, the material was cDNA or gDNA derived from T cells, B-cell-depleted T cells, or PBMCs.

The authors' processing: Reference gene primers were amplified, and this amplification served to estimate nucleated cell counts. The protocol was immunoSEQ multiplex PCR, while the TCRdb copy is restricted to in-frame clones and leaves out a portion. D and trimming come from the DNA, and the V and J calls and clone size come from that table. The sample contains about 150,000 clones, approximately 82% of which appear only once. Looked up from germline, CDR1 is SNHLY and CDR2 is FYNNEI. The ends were cut back, 4 bases at V and 5 bases at J, with 5 bases in the middle. The CDR3 runs to 11 residues. Sample: peripheral blood. The receptor's source is a human donor with acute or convalescent COVID-19. The donor label of this sample is uncertain. V and J are TRBV2 and TRBJ2-5; no clear D gene. The CDR3 sequence: CASSVYETQYF. CDR3 DNA: TGTGCCAGCAGTGTTTATGAGACCCAGTACTTC.